This TCR beta chain was captured in a study of blood T cell repertoires in COVID-19. Study-level background: Some COVID-19 samples were acute and others convalescent; all came from the United States, Italy and Spain. From T cells, B-cell-depleted T cells, or PBMCs came the material, which was cDNA or gDNA.

CDR1 and CDR2 from the germline V gene are KGHSH and LQKENI. The CDR3 loop spans 16 amino acids. The V segment lost 2 bases and the J segment 3 bases; nucleotides outside the gene matches: 7. Per the original data handling: Amplification of reference gene primers was used by the study to estimate nucleated cell counts. TCRdb's table, derived via immunoSEQ multiplex PCR, lists solely in-frame clones and lacks some. That table is the source of V, J and clone size, and D and trimming were worked out from the DNA. Of 200,000 to 250,000 clones listed, roughly 87% are singletons. The clonotype was recovered from a man aged 40-50 years with active or convalescent COVID-19. The chain recombines TRBV18 with TRBJ1-3; 7 bases align to TRBD1. Material: peripheral blood. The CDR3 spells CASSPTTGVRGNTIYF. Here the CDR3 DNA reads TGTGCCAGCTCACCAACAACAGGGGTGCGTGGAAACACCATATATTTT. Variable domain in full (rest from reference TRBV18 and TRBJ1-3): NAGVMQNPRHLVRRRGQEARLRCSPMKGHSHVYWYRQLPEEGLKFMVYLQKENIIDESGMPKERFSAEFPKEGPSILRIQQVVRGDSAAYFCASSPTTGVRGNTIYFGEGSWLTVV.